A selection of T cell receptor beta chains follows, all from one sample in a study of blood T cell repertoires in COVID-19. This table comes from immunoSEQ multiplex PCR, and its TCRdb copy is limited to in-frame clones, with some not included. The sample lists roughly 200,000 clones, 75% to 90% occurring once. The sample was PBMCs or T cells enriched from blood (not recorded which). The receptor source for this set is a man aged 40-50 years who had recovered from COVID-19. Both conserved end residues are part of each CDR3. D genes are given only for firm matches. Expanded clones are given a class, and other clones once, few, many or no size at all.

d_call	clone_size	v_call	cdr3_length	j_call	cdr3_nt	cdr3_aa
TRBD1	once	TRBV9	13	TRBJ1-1	TGTGCCAGCAGTACGTCTGGGACAGCTGAAGCTTTCTTT	CASSTSGTAEAFF
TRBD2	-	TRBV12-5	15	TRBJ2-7	TGTGCTAGTGGTTTGGGAGCGGGGGGCTCCTACGAGCAGTACTTC	CASGLGAGGSYEQYF
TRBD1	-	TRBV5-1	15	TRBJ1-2	TGCGCCAGCAGCCCGGAGACAGGGGCTAACTATGGCTACACCTTC	CASSPETGANYGYTF
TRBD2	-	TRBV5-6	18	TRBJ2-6	TGTGCCAGCAGCTTCGGACTAAGCGGGGCCTCTGGGGCCAACGTCCTGACTTTC	CASSFGLSGASGANVLTF
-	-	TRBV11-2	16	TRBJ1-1	TGTGCCAGCAGCTCCCGAGGGGGACGTCGGAACACTGAAGCTTTCTTT	CASSSRGGRRNTEAFF
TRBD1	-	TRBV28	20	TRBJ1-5	TGTGCCAGCAGTTTCCCCCGCCGGACAGGGGGGTCCCTTAGCAATCAGCCCCAGCATTTT	CASSFPRRTGGSLSNQPQHF
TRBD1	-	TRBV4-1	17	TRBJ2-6	TGCGCCAGCAGCCCCGGGACAGGGCCCTCTGGGGCCAACGTCCTGACTTTC	CASSPGTGPSGANVLTF
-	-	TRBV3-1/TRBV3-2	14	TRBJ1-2	TGTGCCAGCAGCCGCGAGAGCGGCAACTATGGCTACACCTTC	CASSRESGNYGYTF
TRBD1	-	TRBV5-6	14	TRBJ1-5	TGTGCCAGCAGCTTCGGACAGGGCAATCAGCCCCAGCATTTT	CASSFGQGNQPQHF
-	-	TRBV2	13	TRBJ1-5	TGTGCCAGCAGAGCAGGGGAGACTCAGCCCCAGCATTTT	CASRAGETQPQHF
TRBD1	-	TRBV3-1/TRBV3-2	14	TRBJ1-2	TGTGCCAGCAGCCCCCAACAGGGGGACTATGGCTACACCTTC	CASSPQQGDYGYTF
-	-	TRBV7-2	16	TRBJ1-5	TGTGCCAGCAGCTTAGGTCAGGGGAGGGCCAATCAGCCCCAGCATTTT	CASSLGQGRANQPQHF
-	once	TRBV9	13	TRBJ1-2	TGTGCCAGCAGCGTAGCATCTAACTATGGCTACACCTTC	CASSVASNYGYTF
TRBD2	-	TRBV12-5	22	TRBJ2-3	TGTGCTAGTGGTTTTAGTTTTCTTGGGTTGCAGTTTAGCGGGGGGGCTGTAGATACGCAGTATTTT	CASGFSFLGLQFSGGAVDTQYF
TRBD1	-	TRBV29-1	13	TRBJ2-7	TGCAGCGTTGAGGGTGGACAGGGGATCGAGCAGTACTTC	CSVEGGQGIEQYF
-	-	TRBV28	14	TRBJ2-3	TGTGCCAGCAGCCCGGTAGGGGGGGCAGATACGCAGTATTTT	CASSPVGGADTQYF
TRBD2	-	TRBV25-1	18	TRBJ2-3	TGTGCCAGCAGTGAAAGTCGGTGGGAGGGTATTACCACAGATACGCAGTATTTT	CASSESRWEGITTDTQYF
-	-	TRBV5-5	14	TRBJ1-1	TGTGCCAGCAGCTTGTACTACGATGTCGCTGAAGCTTTCTTT	CASSLYYDVAEAFF
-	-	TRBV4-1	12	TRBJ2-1	TGCGCCAGCAGCCAAGCGGGGTATGAGCAGTTCTTC	CASSQAGYEQFF
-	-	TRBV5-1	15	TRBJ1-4	TGCGCCAGCAGCTTGCAAGAACGGGTGGGTGAAAAACTGTTTTTT	CASSLQERVGEKLFF
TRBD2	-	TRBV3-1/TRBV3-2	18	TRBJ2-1	TGTGCCAGCAGCCAAGATCGCTTAAGCGGGAGGGTCAGGGCTGAGCAGTTCTTC	CASSQDRLSGRVRAEQFF
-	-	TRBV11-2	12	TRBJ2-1	TGTGCCAGCAGCACCGGCTACAATGAGCAGTTCTTC	CASSTGYNEQFF
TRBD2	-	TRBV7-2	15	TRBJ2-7	TGTGCCAGCAGCCCCTGGGGACTAGCCTCCTACGAGCAGTACTTC	CASSPWGLASYEQYF
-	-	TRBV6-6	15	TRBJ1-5	TGTGCCAGCAGTTACTCGTCAGGGGGCAATCAGCCCCAGCATTTT	CASSYSSGGNQPQHF